The entry that follows covers one T cell receptor beta chain sequence. The antigen remains unidentified. RNA transcripts served as the template for amplifying TCR beta CDR3 regions. With the HTBI primer set, the TCR CDR3 went through a first round of RT-PCR. TCRdb independently ran MiXCR on the multiplex PCR reads; one entry per CDR3 protein. The profile shows more than 450,000 distinct CDR3 sequences, about 20% of them singletons. The data belong to a study of T cells in Graves' hyperthyroidism and ophthalmopathy. Notes on the study in general: In simple terms, a model built on 13 V-J features told ophthalmopathy apart from stable hyperthyroidism. Most thyroid clonotypes with frequency above 0.001 were detected in blood.

The CDR3 runs to 14 residues. V lost 6 bases and J 5 bases, leaving 13 bases between the germline ends. This TCR came from a man in his forties or fifties with Graves' ophthalmopathy. The specimen was blood. This chain connects TRBV12-3 or TRBV12-4 to TRBJ1-4; TRBD1 is a possible D gene (6 bases). CDR3 nucleotides: TGTGCCAGCAGGCCTGGACAGCTAAATGAAAAACTGTTTTTT. This translates into CASRPGQLNEKLFF.